The 32 T cell receptor beta chains below were found in one sample sequenced in a study of T-cell reconstitution after alpha-beta-depleted transplantation in children. Unique molecular identifiers were incorporated during preparation of the TCRbeta library. One entry per CDR3 protein results from TCRdb running MiXCR on the PCR reads. The sample lists about 440,000 distinct CDR3 sequences, around 46% seen once, with 25% to 30% in the top ten. This sample comprised PBMCs, obtained before TCRalphabeta/CD19-depleted stem cell transplant. All receptors derive from a girl aged 2-10 years with aplastic anemia, due to receive a stem cell transplant.

This sequence joins TRBV10-3 and TRBJ2-3; 8 bases agree with TRBD2. This CDR3 is built from 18 residues. Per germline, CDR1 ENHRY and CDR2 SYGVKD. With V trimmed by 3 bases and J by 0 bases, 11 bases remained unmatched. In DNA form, the CDR3 reads TGTGCCATCAGTGATTTCATCGCGGGGGGTTCGAGCACAGATACGCAGTATTTT. Residues: CAISDFIAGGSSTDTQYF.

The chain couples TRBV20-1 to TRBJ2-1, with 8 bases identical to TRBD2. Germline loops: CDR1 DFQATT, CDR2 SNEGSKA (reference sequence). The CDR3 sequence is 14 residues long. V was pared by 3 bases and J by 1 base, with 2 bases of the junction left unmatched. The CDR3 loop reads CSASTSGSYNEQFF. CDR3 bases: TGCAGTGCTAGTACTAGCGGTTCCTACAATGAGCAGTTCTTC.

This chain uses TRBV4-2 with TRBJ2-7; unclear D gene. Per the germline V gene, CDR1 is LGHNA and CDR2 is YNFKEQ. V lost 4 bases, J lost 1 base, and 17 bases lay in between. This CDR3 is built from 16 residues. CDR3 in amino acids: CASSPMGDGRSYEQYF. In DNA, the CDR3 is TGTGCCAGCAGCCCTATGGGTGATGGGCGATCCTACGAGCAGTACTTC.

The sample holds a few counts of this clonotype. The chain has TRBV20-1 and TRBJ2-3; the match to TRBD2 covers 9 bases. Germline V gene lookup returns CDR1 DFQATT and CDR2 SNEGSKA (reference sequence). Trimming cost V 0 bases and J 5 bases; bases outside gene matches: 9. The length of the CDR3 is 16 residues. The CDR3 spells CSARDGVAGVVDTQYF. In DNA, the CDR3 is TGCAGTGCTAGAGATGGGGTAGCGGGAGTAGTAGATACGCAGTATTTT.

The genes are TRBV6-5 and TRBJ2-3; unclear D gene. The CDR3 consists of 16 residues. The germline V gene encodes CDR1 MNHEY and CDR2 SVGAGI. V was trimmed by 0 bases and J by 1 base, leaving 11 bases between them. The CDR3 nucleotides are TGTGCCAGCAGTTACTCTCCACGACTTCGCACAGATACGCAGTATTTT. This encodes CASSYSPRLRTDTQYF.

The chain joins TRBV28 to TRBJ2-2, with D maybe TRBD2 (6 bases). Trimming cost V 7 bases and J 1 base, with 10 bases left between them. The CDR3 consists of 14 residues. Germline V gene sequence: CDR1 MDHEN, CDR2 SYDVKM. The CDR3 bases are TGTGCCAGCAATGGGGGACTGAACACCGGGGAGCTGTTTTTT. Translating it yields CASNGGLNTGELFF.

This clonotype was observed a handful of times. V gene TRBV20-1 combines with J gene TRBJ2-5, with 8 bases aligning to TRBD1. The germline V gene has CDR1 DFQATT and CDR2 SNEGSKA (reference sequence). V trimming: 3 bases; J trimming: 5 bases; junction bases outside the gene matches: 8. CDR3 length: 14 residues. The DNA for the CDR3 is TGCAGTGCTAGTAAACAGGGGGAAAGGGAGACCCAGTACTTC. Amino acids: CSASKQGERETQYF.

The chain recombines TRBV18 with TRBJ2-5, with D possibly being TRBD2 (5 bases). Germline CDR1 and CDR2: KGHSH and LQKENI. The CDR3 runs 17 residues. V lost 0 bases and J lost 4, with 18 bases in between. The CDR3 nucleotides read TGTGCCAGCTCACCACCTGTTGATTCGGGTCGGGGAGAGACCCAGTACTTC. This gives the protein CASSPPVDSGRGETQYF.

About this clonotype: A read error may explain this, as a much larger clone is one base away. The chain joins TRBV5-1 to TRBJ2-5, with 9 positions matching TRBD1. V shed 5 bases and J 4 bases; nucleotides not matched to a gene: 9. CDR1 is SGHRS and CDR2 is YFSETQ in the germline V gene. The CDR3 length is 15 residues. The CDR3 DNA follows: TGCGCCAGCAGTCCTCTGGGACAGGGTACAGAGACCCAGTACTTC. This codes for CASSPLGQGTETQYF.

The V call is TRBV5-1, the J call TRBJ2-1; weak D call: TRBD1 (6 bases). V lost 4 bases to trimming and J lost 5 bases, with 10 bases between them. The CDR3 sequence is 13 residues long. CDR1 and CDR2 (germline): SGHRS, YFSETQ. CDR3 DNA: TGCGCCAGCAGCCTACAGGGAAACAATGAGCAGTTCTTC. It yields the protein CASSLQGNNEQFF.

This clonotype showed up just once. The chain recombines TRBV5-1 with TRBJ2-7; D call uncertain. Trimming shortened V by 0 bases and J by 4 bases, and 8 bases separated the two germline ends. The length of the CDR3 is 13 residues. Germline V gene sequence: CDR1 SGHRS, CDR2 YFSETQ. CDR3: CASSLEPEYEQYF. The CDR3 nucleotides read TGCGCCAGCAGCTTGGAGCCAGAGTACGAGCAGTACTTC. Full variable domain (rest looked up from reference TRBV5-1 and TRBJ2-7): KAGVTQTPRYLIKTRGQQVTLSCSPISGHRSVSWYQQTPGQGLQFLFEYFSETQRNKGNFPGRFSGRQFSNSRSEMNVSTLELGDSALYLCASSLEPEYEQYFGPGTRLTVT.

This clonotype came up many times. This chain uses TRBV20-1 with TRBJ2-2; TRBD2 matches 9 bases. CDR1 and CDR2 from the germline V gene are DFQATT and SNEGSKA (reference sequence). V trimming: 7 bases; J trimming: 4 bases; junction bases outside the gene matches: 13. The CDR3 runs to 16 residues. The DNA of the CDR3 is TGCAGTGTTCAAGGTACTCGACTAGCGGCCACCGGGGAGCTGTTTTTT. Encoded protein: CSVQGTRLAATGELFF.

This rearrangement joins TRBV5-4 to TRBJ2-5, with 7 bases identical to TRBD1. The CDR3 covers 16 residues. In germline, CDR1 is SGHNT, CDR2 YYREEE (reference sequence). Germline trimming cut 6 bases from V and 1 base from J; bases unmatched to any gene: 12. CDR3 loop: CASTPTPRGRQETQYF. The CDR3 DNA follows: TGTGCCAGCACCCCGACTCCGAGGGGGCGCCAAGAGACCCAGTACTTC.

This clonotype was detected many times. Here the CDR3 reads CASSPGGREYF. CDR3 DNA: TGTGCCAGCAGCCCAGGGGGGAGGGAGTACTTC. The V call is TRBV12-3 or TRBV12-4, the J call TRBJ2-7; tentatively, D is TRBD1 or TRBD2 (7 bases each). V shed 6 bases and J shed 11 bases, with 14 bases lying between them. The CDR3 totals 11 residues.

This chain joins TRBV30 and TRBJ1-1; D gene uncertain. The V end lost 3 bases, the J end lost 5 bases, and 7 bases lay between the germline ends. CDR1 and CDR2 (germline): GTSNPN, SVGIG (reference sequence). The CDR3 loop spans 11 amino acids. The CDR3 DNA reads as TGTGCCTGGAGCGGGAGGACTGAAGCTTTCTTT. It yields the protein CAWSGRTEAFF.

This clonotype was found a few times. In DNA, the CDR3 is TGCGCCAGCAGCCCTGGCCTCGGGGGGCAAGAGACCCAGTACTTC. Protein: CASSPGLGGQETQYF. J is TRBJ2-5 and V is TRBV5-1; TRBD2 aligns across 7 bases. Trimming at V came to 4 bases and at J to 2 bases, leaving 8 bases not matched to a gene. The CDR3 is 15 residues long. Germline V gives CDR1 SGHRS, CDR2 YFSETQ.

The chain employs TRBV5-6 and TRBJ1-1; D remains unclear. The germline V gene encodes CDR1 SGHDT and CDR2 YYEEEE. The V and J ends lost 0 bases and 5 bases respectively, with 11 bases between them. This CDR3 contains 14 residues. In nucleotides, the CDR3 is TGTGCCAGCAGCTTGGCTGGTGGCGCTACTGAAGCTTTCTTT. Translation: CASSLAGGATEAFF.

This clonotype turned up a few times. The rearrangement joins TRBV12-3 or TRBV12-4 to TRBJ2-2; 7 positions match TRBD1. This CDR3 contains 17 residues. With V trimmed by 4 bases and J by 5 bases, 13 bases remained unmatched. The CDR3 region is CASSSTGTATTTGELFF. Here the CDR3 DNA reads TGTGCCAGCAGTTCAACCGGGACAGCCACTACTACCGGGGAGCTGTTTTTT.

The V call is TRBV3-1, the J call TRBJ2-5; TRBD2 might be the D (5 bases). The germline V and J ends were trimmed by 3 bases and 7 bases, with 9 bases remaining between them. This CDR3 is 12 amino acids long. The V gene's germline CDR1 is LGHDT and CDR2 YNNKEL (reference sequence). The CDR3 sequence is CASSQLGGTQYF. CDR3 bases: TGTGCCAGCAGCCAGCTCGGAGGGACCCAGTACTTC.

The rearrangement uses TRBV7-2 and TRBJ1-6; D is uncertain. Germline V gene lookup returns CDR1 SGHTA and CDR2 FQGNSA. V lost 8 bases, J lost 9 bases, and 20 bases lay in between. This CDR3 is built from 15 residues. The CDR3 is CASALGGYQGSPLHF. The CDR3 nucleotides are TGTGCCAGCGCCCTAGGAGGGTACCAAGGTTCACCCCTCCACTTT. The full variable domain, in which reference TRBV7-2 and TRBJ1-6 provide the parts outside the CDR3, is GAGVSQSPSNKVTEKGKDVELRCDPISGHTALYWYRQSLGQGLEFLIYFQGNSAPDKSGLPSDRFSAERTGGSVSTLTIQRTQQEDSAVYLCASALGGYQGSPLHFGNGTRLTVT.

This clonotype was found a few times. V usage is TRBV20-1 and J usage is TRBJ1-2, with D uncertain. The CDR3 is 11 amino acids. Germline loops: CDR1 DFQATT, CDR2 SNEGSKA (reference sequence). Trimming left V 0 bases short and J 2 bases short, with 1 base between. In DNA form, the CDR3 reads TGCAGTGCTAGAGAGAACTATGGCTACACCTTC. It encodes CSARENYGYTF.

The chain has TRBV5-8 and TRBJ2-1, with 7 bases matching TRBD2. The CDR3 is made up of 15 amino acids. J lost 4 bases, V lost 2 bases, and 6 bases had no gene match. Germline V gives CDR1 SGHTS, CDR2 YDEGEE. CDR3: CASSFHGGGYNEQFF. Written as DNA, the CDR3 is TGTGCCAGCAGCTTCCACGGGGGAGGGTACAATGAGCAGTTCTTC.

The chain employs TRBV15 and TRBJ1-5, with 10 bases matching TRBD1. The CDR3 length is 18 residues. The trim removed 5 bases at V and 6 bases at J, leaving 16 bases unmatched. In germline, CDR1 is LNHNV, CDR2 YYDKDF (reference sequence). CDR3 region: CATSGFRTGGSTSQPQHF. CDR3 in DNA: TGTGCCACCAGCGGATTCCGGACAGGGGGTTCCACAAGTCAGCCCCAGCATTTT.

This clonotype was found a few times. The V gene is TRBV20-1, the J gene TRBJ2-2, with 11 bases lining up with TRBD2. Per germline, CDR1 DFQATT and CDR2 SNEGSKA (reference sequence). The CDR3 runs to 14 residues. The junction had 6 bases not matched to a gene; V was cut back by 5 bases and J by 7 bases. This chain's CDR3 is CSAPTSGSIGELFF. The CDR3 region has the DNA TGCAGTGCTCCTACTAGCGGGAGCATCGGGGAGCTGTTTTTT.

This clonotype was seen only a few times. V and J are TRBV19 and TRBJ2-7; TRBD1 aligns across 7 bases. Germline V gene data show CDR1 as LNHDA and CDR2 as SQIVND (reference sequence). This CDR3 has 15 amino acids. V shed 7 bases, J shed 0 bases, and the junction held 9 bases outside the gene matches. CDR3 nucleotide sequence: TGTGCCAGTACCCACGGAGGACAGGCCTCCTACGAGCAGTACTTC. It encodes CASTHGGQASYEQYF. Complete variable domain (other parts from reference TRBV19 and TRBJ2-7): DGGITQSPKYLFRKEGQNVTLSCEQNLNHDAMYWYRQDPGQGLRLIYYSQIVNDFQKGDIAEGYSVSREKKESFPLTVTSAQKNPTAFYLCASTHGGQASYEQYFGPGTRLTVT.

Notes on this clonotype: Mismatch with germline at one junction end may stem from a read error. The chain joins TRBV2 to TRBJ1-2; no clear D. This CDR3 is built from 14 residues. Germline values: CDR1 SNHLY, CDR2 FYNNEI. The CDR3 reads CASSEDRPAYGDTF. The CDR3 nucleotides are TGTGCCAGCAGTGAAGACCGTCCGGCCTATGGCGACACCTTC.

V is TRBV7-6 and J is TRBJ2-3, with 7 bases that match TRBD2. V trimming: 8 bases; J trimming: 4 bases; junction bases outside the gene matches: 33. CDR3 length: 22 amino acids. In germline, CDR1 is SGHVS, CDR2 FNYEAQ. This CDR3 is CASDVDCAVGGRVSPKADTQYF. CDR3 bases: TGTGCCAGCGACGTCGATTGCGCGGTAGGAGGGAGGGTCTCTCCGAAGGCAGATACGCAGTATTTT.

V and J are TRBV28 and TRBJ2-3; D tentatively fits TRBD1 or TRBD2 (5 bases each). The V gene's germline CDR1 is MDHEN and CDR2 SYDVKM. V was pared by 5 bases and J by 4 bases, with 16 bases between. This CDR3 comprises 15 residues. The CDR3 DNA sequence: TGTGCCAGCAGTAACGGAGGAAAGGGACCAGATACGCAGTATTTT. Translating gives CASSNGGKGPDTQYF.

The rearrangement links TRBV15 to TRBJ2-5; 8 bases are a match to TRBD2. CDR3 size: 19 residues. The ends lost 1 base at V and 3 bases at J; junction bases unmatched: 16. The germline V gene encodes CDR1 LNHNV and CDR2 YYDKDF (reference sequence). CDR3 nucleotide sequence: TGTGCCACCAGCAGAGGCCCGGCGGGAGGCGGATCAGGGGAAGAGACCCAGTACTTC. Protein: CATSRGPAGGGSGEETQYF.

The chain combines TRBV3-1 with TRBJ2-7; D may be TRBD1 (6 bases). Trimming removed 6 bases at V and 2 bases at J, with 17 bases between. Germline CDR1 and CDR2: LGHDT and YNNKEL (reference sequence). The CDR3 covers 15 residues. This CDR3 reads CASSHGTPGAYEQYF. In DNA form, the CDR3 reads TGTGCCAGCAGTCACGGGACACCGGGCGCCTACGAGCAGTACTTC.

The J gene is TRBJ2-3, the V gene TRBV5-1, with a possible D match to TRBD1 (5 bases). Looked up from germline, CDR1 is SGHRS and CDR2 is YFSETQ. Trimming stripped 4 bases from V and 2 bases from J, with 17 bases between. This CDR3 has 16 residues. CDR3 DNA sequence: TGCGCCAGCAGCGTATTTACGGACATCTCCACAGATACGCAGTATTTT. Translated: CASSVFTDISTDTQYF.

The chain recombines TRBV10-3 with TRBJ2-7; 9 bases are a match to TRBD1. Per germline, CDR1 ENHRY and CDR2 SYGVKD. The CDR3 totals 19 residues. V was pared by 2 bases and J by 1 base, with 15 bases of the junction left unmatched. The CDR3 coding sequence is TGTGCCATCAGTGAGACACAGGGGGCTCCCGGGACTTCATCCTACGAGCAGTACTTC. Protein: CAISETQGAPGTSSYEQYF.